One and the same sample provided the 18 T cell receptor beta chains below, sequenced in a study of OX40 agonist ivuxolimab in advanced cancers. Clones were read by immunoSEQ multiplex PCR, and TCRdb kept only the in-frame ones, dropping some. The sample yields about 64,000 clones, around 80% seen once. The starting material was CD4+ or CD8+ T cells sorted from blood, obtained in a trial of the OX40 agonist ivuxolimab. The receptors come from an adult with an advanced solid tumor such as melanoma, head and neck, liver or kidney cancer.

V gene TRBV1 combines with J gene TRBJ2-5; the tabulated D call, TRBD2, remains unverified against the DNA. TRBV1 is a recognized pseudogene. The CDR3 consists of 16 residues. The DNA for the CDR3 is TGCACCAGCAGCCAAGATCCCGAAGTTGAGGCCGAGACCCAGTACTTC. Protein product: CTSSQDPEVEAETQYF.

This chain connects TRBV2 to TRBJ2-1, with 9 nucleotides matching TRBD2. Germline V gene data show CDR1 as SNHLY and CDR2 as FYNNEI. CDR3 size: 15 residues. The V gene end was trimmed by 6 bases and the J gene end by 6 bases; junction bases not matched to a gene: 9. CDR3 sequence: CASRNERGATNEQFF. CDR3 DNA sequence: TGTGCCAGCAGAAATGAGCGGGGGGCCACCAATGAGCAGTTCTTC.

The chain links TRBV28 to TRBJ1-2; tentatively, D is TRBD1 (6 bases). The CDR3 totals 16 residues. Germline lookup yields CDR1 MDHEN and CDR2 SYDVKM. Between the trimmed V and J ends, which lost 6 bases and 4 bases, there was a span of 21 bases. CDR3 sequence reads: CASRSRQVWGVYGYTF. CDR3 DNA: TGTGCCAGCAGGTCTCGACAGGTCTGGGGTGTCTATGGCTACACCTTC.

This sequence joins TRBV19 and TRBJ2-3; tentatively, D is TRBD2 (6 bases). The ends were cut back, 4 bases at V and 6 bases at J, with 20 bases in the middle. CDR3 size: 16 residues. Germline V gene lookup returns CDR1 LNHDA and CDR2 SQIVND (reference sequence). CDR3 sequence: CASSSIFLGGMDTQYF. Written as DNA, the CDR3 is TGTGCCAGTAGTAGCATCTTCCTCGGGGGTATGGATACGCAGTATTTT.

This clone was counted only a few times. This chain uses TRBV27 with TRBJ2-3; D not certain. This CDR3 is 14 amino acids long. CDR1 and CDR2 (germline): MNHEY, SMNVEV (reference sequence). Deletions cut 3 bases from V and 2 bases from J, with 9 bases between. The CDR3 loop is CASSFELATDTQYF. As DNA, the CDR3 is TGTGCCAGCAGTTTTGAGCTGGCCACAGATACGCAGTATTTT.

This clone was recorded once. CDR3 DNA: TGTGCCAGCAGCTTCTCAGGGGCGAGTTACAATGAGCAGTTCTTC. Translated, it gives CASSFSGASYNEQFF. The chain has TRBV11-2 and TRBJ2-1; D perhaps matches TRBD1 (6 bases). CDR3 length: 15 amino acids. V was pared by 3 bases and J by 4 bases, with 13 bases between. Germline CDR1 and CDR2: SGHAT and FQNNGV.

The gene calls are TRBV9 and TRBJ2-7; D is ambiguous. The germline CDR1 and CDR2 sequences are SGDLS and YYNGEE. The CDR3 has 14 residues. The ends were cut back, 0 bases at V and 0 bases at J, with 7 bases in the middle. The CDR3 DNA follows: TGTGCCAGCAGCGTAGTCTGGGACTCCTACGAGCAGTACTTC. It translates to CASSVVWDSYEQYF.

This clone was detected only a few times. The chain couples TRBV7-3 to TRBJ2-7; perhaps D is TRBD1 or TRBD2 (5 bases each). Germline V gene data show CDR1 as SGHTA and CDR2 as FQGTGA. V lost 5 bases and J 6 bases, leaving 17 bases between the germline ends. The CDR3 is 14 amino acids. The CDR3, as DNA: TGTGCCAGCAGCCGGGACCAGCTTTTTAGCGAGCAGTACTTC. Translation gives CASSRDQLFSEQYF.

This chain links TRBV21-1 with TRBJ1-1. TRBV21-1 is a documented pseudogene. The CDR3 has 13 residues. This chain's CDR3 is CASSRDGHTEAFF. As DNA, the CDR3 is TGTGCCAGCAGCAGGGACGGTCACACTGAAGCTTTCTTT.

V usage is TRBV4-1 and J usage is TRBJ1-3; TRBD1 agrees at 9 bases. Germline CDR1 MGHRA, CDR2 YSYEKL. Trimming cost V 2 bases and J 8 bases; bases outside gene matches: 7. The CDR3 spans 15 residues. This chain's CDR3 is CASSQSGTGWDTIYF. CDR3 bases: TGCGCCAGCAGCCAATCTGGGACAGGGTGGGACACCATATATTTT.

The chain has TRBV28 and TRBJ1-6; D call uncertain. The V gene lost 3 bases and the J gene lost 9 bases, with 9 bases spanning the gap. CDR1 is MDHEN and CDR2 is SYDVKM in the germline V gene. The CDR3 has 13 amino acids. The CDR3 nucleotides read TGTGCCAGCAGTTTTCAATCCGGTTCACCCCTCCACTTT. Its protein is CASSFQSGSPLHF.

This clone turned up a few times. At the DNA level, this CDR3 is encoded by other sequences in the same sample as well. The genes are TRBV27 and TRBJ2-6; D assignment may be TRBD1 or TRBD2 (5 bases each). Per the germline V gene, CDR1 is MNHEY and CDR2 is SMNVEV (reference sequence). Trimming removed 6 bases at V and 0 bases at J, with 15 bases between. This CDR3 is built from 17 residues. The DNA of the CDR3 is TGTGCCAGCAGCCACGGGACGCCCATCTCTGGGGCCAACGTCCTGACTTTC. It codes for CASSHGTPISGANVLTF.

The chain combines TRBV15 with TRBJ2-7; D is perhaps TRBD2 (6 bases). The CDR3 contains 17 residues. Germline CDR1 and CDR2: LNHNV and YYDKDF (reference sequence). Trimming left V 1 base short and J 0 bases short, with 16 bases between. The CDR3 nucleotides are TGTGCCACCAGCAGAGTCCCTAGCGCAAGGAGCTCCTACGAGCAGTACTTC. The encoded protein is CATSRVPSARSSYEQYF.

The chain uses TRBV28 and TRBJ2-1, with 9 bases matching TRBD2. The CDR3 extends over 16 amino acids. The germline CDR1 and CDR2 sequences are MDHEN and SYDVKM. V gave up 7 bases and J gave up 2 bases; unmatched junction bases: 9. CDR3 sequence: CASKRSGRLAYNEQFF. CDR3 DNA: TGTGCCAGCAAGAGAAGCGGGAGGTTAGCCTACAATGAGCAGTTCTTC.

The count of this clone is one. This rearrangement joins TRBV7-3 to TRBJ2-6; 7 nucleotides agree with TRBD2. With 0 bases clipped from V and 2 bases from J, the junction kept 4 bases outside the gene matches. CDR3 size: 17 residues. Germline values: CDR1 SGHTA, CDR2 FQGTGA. For the CDR3, the DNA is TGTGCCAGCAGCTTAACCCCCCGGGGGGCTGGGGCCAACGTCCTGACTTTC. Its translation: CASSLTPRGAGANVLTF.

This clone appeared a single time. The chain combines TRBV4-2 with TRBJ2-6; D gene unclear. The CDR3 spans 17 residues. Trimming pared 1 base from V and 0 bases from J, leaving 10 bases between. Germline V gives CDR1 LGHNA, CDR2 YNFKEQ. The CDR3 DNA reads TGTGCCAGCAGCCAAGGCACCGGAAACTCTGGGGCCAACGTCCTGACTTTC. Translated, it gives CASSQGTGNSGANVLTF.

This clone was observed a single time. V and J are TRBV19 and TRBJ2-2, with a tentative D call TRBD2 (5 bases). The germline V gene encodes CDR1 LNHDA and CDR2 SQIVND (reference sequence). The CDR3 is 15 amino acids. The germline V and J ends were trimmed by 7 bases and 6 bases, with 18 bases remaining between them. The CDR3 region has the DNA TGTGCCAGTACCACGGCCGTAGGAGGAGCCGGGGAGCTGTTTTTT. Residues: CASTTAVGGAGELFF.

This clone was picked up one time. The chain employs TRBV11-1 and TRBJ2-5, with a possible D match to TRBD2 (5 bases). The germline gives CDR1 SGHAT, CDR2 FQDESV (reference sequence). The CDR3 is made up of 13 amino acids. V shed 3 bases and J shed 4 bases, with 9 bases lying between them. For the CDR3, the DNA is TGTGCCAGCAGCTTCGGGGTGGGAGAGACCCAGTACTTC. It specifies CASSFGVGETQYF.